This T cell receptor beta chain emerged from a study of cytomegalovirus exposure and HLA in healthy donors. Study-level results: It has been reported that TCR beta sequences accurately predicted the HLA-A and HLA-B alleles of most subjects. DRB1 showed the most TCR associations and HLA-C the fewest in a later analysis, as rates varied by HLA locus. A later analysis linked a missense variant in DCLRE1C to the trimming of TCR beta V and J genes.

The PCR contained 60 Vbeta and 13 Jbeta primers. Original methodology: About 11 million of about 88 million unique TCR beta chains were shared, per a later count. The data were produced by immunoSEQ multiplex PCR, yet TCRdb's version contains in-frame clones alone and is incomplete. V and J calls and clone size follow that table, whereas D and trimming were derived from the DNA. The table records roughly 80,000 clones, about 60% of them present only once. As for this clone: The antigen is undetermined.

V lost 5 bases and J lost 3, with 4 bases in between. The CDR3 loop spans 11 amino acids. The germline CDR1 and CDR2 sequences are SGHAT and FQDESV (reference sequence). The V gene is TRBV11-1, the J gene TRBJ1-1; D uncertain. Sample: PBMCs. This receptor was taken from a man younger than 40 in good health and CMV-seropositive. The CDR3: CASSADTEAFF. The CDR3 region has the DNA TGTGCCAGCAGCGCGGACACTGAAGCTTTCTTT.